This T cell receptor beta chain came from a study of blood T cell repertoires in COVID-19. Germline loops: CDR1 MNHEY, CDR2 SVGAGI. There are 15 residues in the CDR3. V shed 7 bases, J shed 2 bases, and the junction held 10 bases outside the gene matches. Authors' methods: Researchers report that nucleated cell counts were estimated from reference gene primer amplification. Using immunoSEQ multiplex PCR, the repertoire was profiled, and TCRdb retains in-frame clones only, with some absent. That table furnishes V, J and clone size, whereas the DNA furnished D and trimming. Here the sample spans 250,000 or so clones, about nine tenths being singletons.

Material: peripheral blood. The receptor was isolated from a man aged 25 to 40 with COVID-19, enrolled during active disease. The chain carries TRBV6-5 and TRBJ2-7; TRBD2 agrees at 8 bases. The CDR3 sequence: CASILGGGRAYEQYF. In nucleotides, the CDR3 is TGTGCCAGCATTCTTGGCGGGGGGCGCGCCTACGAGCAGTACTTC.